This paragraph covers one T cell receptor (beta chain) sequence. This sample stems from a study of cytomegalovirus exposure and HLA in healthy donors. Overall study context: HLA-typed donors were the source of approximately 80 million unique TCRs, which an early data release held.

Both 60 Vbeta primers and 13 Jbeta primers went into the PCR. Assay: immunoSEQ multiplex PCR; the TCRdb copy retains only in-frame clones and omits some. The repertoire holds a few hundred thousand clones, with about four fifths as singletons. The length of the CDR3 is 16 residues. J gave up 3 bases and V 2 bases, and 4 bases lay outside the gene matches. Germline loops: CDR1 SGHTA, CDR2 FQGTGA. The TCR sequence derives from a girl aged 2 to 9 in good health and CMV-seronegative. Material: PBMCs. This chain connects TRBV7-3 to TRBJ2-3, with 11 bases aligning to TRBD1. The DNA of the CDR3 is TGTGCCAGCAGCTTAGGGGGGACAGGGGGAACAGATACGCAGTATTTT. This translates into CASSLGGTGGTDTQYF.